Presented here are 25 T cell receptor beta chains from one specimen sequenced in a study of blood T cell repertoires in COVID-19. Sequencing was performed with immunoSEQ multiplex PCR; in TCRdb, only in-frame clones are kept and a portion is missing. The table lists 300,000 to 450,000 clones, 80% to 90% of them singletons, with 2.3% in the top ten. Material for sequencing was peripheral blood. The receptors originated from a woman aged 55-69 years with COVID-19, enrolled during active disease.

V and J are TRBV4-2 and TRBJ2-2; tentatively, D is TRBD2 (5 bases). V was shortened by 0 bases and J by 0 bases, with 14 bases between the two germline ends. Germline-derived CDR1 and CDR2 are LGHNA and YNFKEQ. This CDR3 contains 18 residues. Written as DNA, the CDR3 is TGTGCCAGCAGCCAAGATCGTTTACGAGGGACGAACACCGGGGAGCTGTTTTTT. It yields the protein CASSQDRLRGTNTGELFF.

This clone appeared a single time. The rearrangement uses TRBV30 and TRBJ2-5; 9 positions match TRBD1. The V and J ends lost 3 bases and 1 base, in that order; junction bases with no gene match: 9. CDR3 length: 16 amino acids. Germline CDR1 GTSNPN, CDR2 SVGIG (reference sequence). The CDR3 sequence: CAWRKYRGPRQETQYF. The CDR3 DNA reads TGTGCCTGGAGGAAATACAGGGGGCCTCGCCAAGAGACCCAGTACTTC.

V gene TRBV6-1 combines with J gene TRBJ2-3, with D uncertain. The germline V gene has CDR1 MNHNS and CDR2 SASEGT. Trimming shortened V by 3 bases and J by 4 bases, and 5 bases separated the two germline ends. The CDR3 is 12 amino acids. Here the CDR3 reads CASSDTADTQYF. For the CDR3, the DNA is TGTGCCAGCAGTGATACGGCAGATACGCAGTATTTT.

The rearrangement links TRBV5-4 to TRBJ1-3; 7 nucleotides match TRBD1. The trim removed 0 bases at V and 0 bases at J, leaving 3 bases unmatched. CDR1 and CDR2 from the germline V gene are SGHNT and YYREEE (reference sequence). The CDR3 contains 16 residues. The chain's CDR3 is CASSLGTGGSGNTIYF. Written as DNA, the CDR3 is TGTGCCAGCAGCTTGGGGACAGGTGGCTCTGGAAACACCATATATTTT.

The J gene is TRBJ2-7, the V gene TRBV6-5; TRBD1 matches 11 bases. Germline V CDR1 and CDR2: MNHEY, SVGAGI. The V and J ends lost 4 bases and 2 bases, in that order; junction bases with no gene match: 4. The CDR3 loop spans 15 amino acids. The CDR3 DNA follows: TGTGCCAGCAGTTTAAGGACAGGGGGCCCCTACGAGCAGTACTTC. Its translation is CASSLRTGGPYEQYF.

A remark on this clone: Other DNA sequences of this sample code for an identical CDR3. V is TRBV9 and J is TRBJ1-1; unclear D gene. CDR3 size: 14 residues. Germline-derived CDR1 and CDR2 are SGDLS and YYNGEE. Trimming pared 0 bases from V and 1 base from J, leaving 7 bases between. The CDR3 bases are TGTGCCAGCAGCGTAGTGACTGGGAACACTGAAGCTTTCTTT. Amino acids: CASSVVTGNTEAFF.

The rearrangement joins TRBV27 to TRBJ1-6, with 9 bases lining up with TRBD1. This CDR3 contains 16 residues. In germline, CDR1 is MNHEY, CDR2 SMNVEV (reference sequence). The J segment lost 10 bases and the V segment lost 4 bases, leaving 11 bases of the junction unmatched. The CDR3 reads CASSSPGTGKESPLHF. The CDR3, as DNA: TGTGCCAGCAGTTCTCCCGGGACAGGGAAAGAATCACCCCTCCACTTT.

The genes are TRBV5-1 and TRBJ2-3; 12 bases are a match to TRBD1. CDR1 and CDR2 (germline): SGHRS, YFSETQ. Trimming at V came to 0 bases and at J to 2 bases, leaving 4 bases not matched to a gene. This CDR3 region has 17 residues. The CDR3 DNA sequence: TGCGCCAGCAGCTTGGTAGGGACAGGGGGCTACACAGATACGCAGTATTTT. As protein: CASSLVGTGGYTDTQYF.

The genes are TRBV7-8 and TRBJ1-5; D is undetermined. V was clipped by 5 bases and J by 5 bases, with 16 bases between them. CDR1 and CDR2 (germline): SGHVS, FQNEAQ. The CDR3 extends over 15 amino acids. CDR3 in amino acids: CASSPRRGLDQPQHF. CDR3 sequence (DNA): TGTGCCAGCAGCCCCCGCCGGGGTTTAGATCAGCCCCAGCATTTT. Looking up the rest from reference TRBV7-8 and TRBJ1-5 gives the full variable domain: GAGVSQSPRYKVAKRGQDVALRCDPISGHVSLFWYQQALGQGPEFLTYFQNEAQLDKSGLPSDRFFAERPEGSVSTLKIQRTQQEDSAVYLCASSPRRGLDQPQHFGDGTRLSIL.

The chain links TRBV30 to TRBJ2-7; D may be TRBD1 (6 bases). The length of the CDR3 is 11 residues. Germline-derived CDR1 and CDR2 are GTSNPN and SVGIG (reference sequence). V was pared by 0 bases and J by 8 bases, with 8 bases between. CDR3 coding DNA: TGTGCCTGGAGTGTAGACAGGCAGCAGTACTTC. Translation gives CAWSVDRQQYF.

This clone appeared a few times. The chain has TRBV9 and TRBJ1-1, with 7 bases identical to TRBD1. This CDR3 has 16 amino acids. The germline V gene encodes CDR1 SGDLS and CDR2 YYNGEE. V gave up 4 bases and J gave up 3 bases; unmatched junction bases: 12. The chain's CDR3 is CASSNWDSPFDTEAFF. CDR3 sequence (DNA): TGTGCCAGCAGCAATTGGGACAGCCCGTTTGACACTGAAGCTTTCTTT.

In this sample, this clone turned up a few times. The rearrangement uses TRBV18 and TRBJ1-2; perhaps TRBD1 as D (6 bases). Germline CDR1 and CDR2: KGHSH and LQKENI. With 0 bases removed from V and 3 bases from J, the gap between germline ends came to 8 bases. This CDR3 is 14 amino acids long. The chain's CDR3 is CASSPPGQYYGYTF. As DNA, the CDR3 is TGTGCCAGCTCACCACCCGGACAGTACTATGGCTACACCTTC.

The rearrangement joins TRBV2 to TRBJ2-5; 9 bases line up with TRBD1. This CDR3 is 14 amino acids long. The germline V gene has CDR1 SNHLY and CDR2 FYNNEI. V was pared by 4 bases and J by 3 bases, with 3 bases of the junction left unmatched. In DNA form, the CDR3 reads TGTGCCAGCAGTGGAGGACAGGGGAAAGAGACCCAGTACTTC. It is translated as CASSGGQGKETQYF.

The J gene is TRBJ2-6, the V gene TRBV9; D may be TRBD1 (5 bases). The CDR3 has 15 residues. Germline assignment: CDR1 SGDLS and CDR2 YYNGEE. V was clipped by 3 bases and J by 1 base, with 8 bases between them. As DNA, the CDR3 is TGTGCCAGCAGCGGACAGCTATCTGGGGCCAACGTCCTGACTTTC. Residues: CASSGQLSGANVLTF.

The rearrangement links TRBV11-2 to TRBJ2-1, with TRBD2 matching over 13 bases. V was clipped by 6 bases and J by 2 bases; unmatched bases: 4. In germline, CDR1 is SGHAT, CDR2 FQNNGV. CDR3 length: 16 residues. CDR3 loop: CASSRLAGGTYNEQFF. As DNA, the CDR3 is TGTGCCAGCAGTCGACTAGCGGGGGGAACCTACAATGAGCAGTTCTTC.

The chain has TRBV11-2 and TRBJ1-5, with D tentatively TRBD1 (6 bases). The CDR3 consists of 12 residues. V was trimmed by 8 bases and J by 16 bases, leaving 21 bases between them. Germline V gene sequence: CDR1 SGHAT, CDR2 FQNNGV. The CDR3 region has the DNA TGTGCCAGCGTGGGGCCAGGGGTGACCGCTCATTTT. This translates into CASVGPGVTAHF.

The CDR3 loop reads CATSAPGRGGTQHF. CDR3 coding DNA: TGTGCCACCAGTGCCCCCGGACGGGGGGGGACCCAGCATTTT. The chain combines TRBV24-1 with TRBJ1-5; D might be TRBD1 (5 bases). V lost 5 bases to trimming and J lost 11 bases, with 18 bases between them. Germline V lookup: CDR1 KGHDR, CDR2 SFDVKD. This CDR3 spans 14 amino acids.

The genes are TRBV19 and TRBJ2-7; D may be TRBD1 (6 bases). Trimming stripped 10 bases from V and 6 bases from J, with 22 bases between. The CDR3 loop spans 14 amino acids. Germline V gene lookup returns CDR1 LNHDA and CDR2 SQIVND (reference sequence). In nucleotides, the CDR3 is TGTGCCACCGGATTCCCGGACAGAGGGGCCGAGCAGTACTTC. This sequence encodes CATGFPDRGAEQYF.

The chain links TRBV4-1 to TRBJ1-2, with unresolved D. The CDR3 contains 15 residues. The V and J ends lost 4 bases and 8 bases respectively, with 20 bases between them. CDR1 and CDR2 (germline): MGHRA, YSYEKL. DNA of the CDR3: TGCGCCAGCAGCCGCGGAGACGACGCGGCGGCCGGCTACACCTTC. It yields the protein CASSRGDDAAAGYTF.

The chain is built from TRBV3-1 (or the pseudogene TRBV3-2) and TRBJ2-2; 12 bases fit TRBD2. Germline CDR1 LGHDT, CDR2 YNNKEL (reference sequence). The V gene end was trimmed by 7 bases and the J gene end by 4 bases; junction bases not matched to a gene: 10. The length of the CDR3 is 17 residues. CDR3 DNA: TGTGCCAGCACCCGGGCTAGCGGGGGGGCGTCCACCGGGGAGCTGTTTTTT. It is translated as CASTRASGGASTGELFF.

This chain uses TRBV3-1 (or the pseudogene TRBV3-2) with TRBJ2-3, with 12 bases matching TRBD1. V dropped 4 bases and J dropped 5; count of bases not matched to a gene: 13. The CDR3 runs to 18 residues. Germline V lookup: CDR1 LGHDT, CDR2 YNNKEL (reference sequence). CDR3 DNA: TGTGCCAGCAGCCCAAAGATTACCCGGGACAGGGGGCTAGATACGCAGTATTTT. As protein: CASSPKITRDRGLDTQYF.

This chain uses TRBV5-5 with TRBJ2-1, with TRBD1 identical over 11 bases. The CDR3 runs to 15 residues. Per the germline V gene, CDR1 is SGHKS and CDR2 is YYEKEE (reference sequence). V lost 3 bases, J lost 7 bases, and 6 bases stayed unmatched. The CDR3 coding sequence is TGTGCCAGCAGCTCCCTCCGGGACAGGGGGAATGAGCAGTTCTTC. The encoded protein is CASSSLRDRGNEQFF.

The chain combines TRBV14 with TRBJ1-5; 10 bases map to TRBD1. The CDR3 has 15 residues. J was trimmed by 4 bases and V by 1 base; bases with no gene match: 1. Germline V CDR1 and CDR2: SGHDN, FVKESK. The DNA of the CDR3 is TGTGCCAGCAGCCAAGGGGGACAGGGGAATCAGCCCCAGCATTTT. Translation: CASSQGGQGNQPQHF.

As DNA, the CDR3 is TGTGCCAGCGGAGGAGTGGGCTCTGGAAACACCATATATTTT. Translation gives CASGGVGSGNTIYF. The chain carries TRBV6-6 and TRBJ1-3; D is ambiguous. This CDR3 spans 14 amino acids. V was trimmed by 8 bases and J by 0 bases, leaving 11 bases between them. The germline gives CDR1 MNHNY, CDR2 SVGAGI (reference sequence).

The chain is built from TRBV7-8 and TRBJ2-2; 13 nucleotides line up with TRBD2. Germline CDR1 is SGHVS and CDR2 is FQNEAQ. There are 15 residues in the CDR3. V lost 5 bases and J lost 5; bases outside the gene matches: 2. DNA of the CDR3: TGTGCCAGCAGCCTGACTAGCGGGGGGACCGGGGAGCTGTTTTTT. Residues: CASSLTSGGTGELFF.